These T cell receptor beta chains were read from a single sample in a study of T cells in Graves' hyperthyroidism and ophthalmopathy. From the multiplex PCR reads, TCRdb called clonotypes with MiXCR, one entry per CDR3 protein. The table lists tens of thousands of distinct CDR3 sequences, approximately 53% of them singletons, with under 35% in the top ten. The sample taken for sequencing was peripheral blood or thyroid tissue (not recorded which). The origin of the receptors is a young man with Graves' hyperthyroidism. CDR3s include the opening cysteine and the closing phenylalanine or tryptophan. D genes are given only for firm matches. For some rows the clone size is stated as once, few or many, or as a class when expanded; others skip it.

D gene	J gene	V gene	clone size	CDR3 protein	CDR3 DNA
-	TRBJ1-6	TRBV12-3/TRBV12-4	-	CASRTGMGNSPLHF	TGTGCCAGCAGAACAGGCATGGGAAATTCACCCCTCCACTTT
TRBD1	TRBJ2-7	TRBV7-6	-	CASSFGTGGVEQYF	TGTGCCAGCAGCTTCGGGACAGGGGGCGTCGAGCAGTACTTC
-	TRBJ1-6	TRBV25-1	-	CASSDLNSPLHF	TGTGCCAGCAGTGATCTAAATTCACCCCTCCACTTT
TRBD1	TRBJ1-1	TRBV7-9	-	CASSMTGGGSEAFF	TGTGCCAGTAGTATGACAGGGGGCGGTTCTGAAGCTTTCTTT
-	TRBJ1-3	TRBV6-2/TRBV6-3	many	CASSPPSSSGNTIYF	TGTGCCAGCAGTCCGCCCAGCAGCTCTGGAAACACCATATATTTT
TRBD1	TRBJ1-2	TRBV9	few	CASSSGQGYNYGYTF	TGTGCCAGCAGCTCCGGACAGGGGTATAACTATGGCTACACCTTC
-	TRBJ1-6	TRBV7-2	many	CASSFLPVRGNLNSPLHF	TGTGCCAGCAGCTTCCTTCCCGTCAGGGGAAACCTTAATTCACCCCTCCACTTT
-	TRBJ1-4	TRBV29-1	-	CSVEGGFGEKLFF	TGCAGCGTTGAAGGAGGGTTCGGGGAAAAACTGTTTTTT
TRBD1	TRBJ1-1	TRBV6-5	-	CASSARSRDRGTEAFF	TGTGCCAGCAGTGCTAGGAGCCGGGACAGGGGCACTGAAGCTTTCTTT
-	TRBJ2-3	TRBV5-5	-	CASSQAAGRAASTDTQYF	TGCGCCAGCAGCCAAGCCGCGGGTCGCGCGGCTAGCACAGATACGCAGTATTTT
TRBD2	TRBJ2-7	TRBV5-1	-	CASSSQTAGGNEQYF	TGCGCCAGCAGCTCTCAGACAGCGGGAGGGAACGAGCAGTACTTC
-	TRBJ2-5	TRBV28	many	CASSLSREQETQYF	TGTGCCAGCAGTTTATCTCGGGAACAAGAGACCCAGTACTTC
-	TRBJ1-2	TRBV7-9	-	CASSFIRDLWGYTF	TGTGCCAGCAGCTTTATCCGGGACTTGTGGGGCTACACCTTC
TRBD2	TRBJ2-3	TRBV20-1	many	CSASFDGGAIDTQYF	TGCAGTGCTAGCTTCGACGGGGGGGCGATTGATACGCAGTATTTT
-	TRBJ1-1	TRBV7-2	many	CASSLGGVNTEAFF	TGTGCCAGCAGCTTAGGAGGGGTGAACACTGAAGCTTTCTTT
-	TRBJ1-6	TRBV7-2	-	CASRAGGSPLHF	TGTGCCAGCCGAGCGGGGGGTTCACCCCTCCACTTT
TRBD1	TRBJ2-5	TRBV2	-	CASSEEPTGGYQETQYF	TGTGCCAGCAGTGAAGAACCGACAGGGGGATACCAAGAGACCCAGTACTTC
TRBD1	TRBJ1-1	TRBV6-5	-	CASRGTGATEAFF	TGTGCCAGCAGAGGGACAGGGGCCACTGAAGCTTTCTTT
-	TRBJ1-1	TRBV10-1	-	CASSESGGYAFF	TGCGCCAGCAGTGAGTCGGGCGGTTATGCTTTCTTT
TRBD1	TRBJ1-1	TRBV3-1	-	CASSFSGGNTEAFF	TGTGCCAGCAGCTTCTCAGGGGGTAACACTGAAGCTTTCTTT
TRBD2	TRBJ2-7	TRBV20-1	-	CSASGGLAGGPSYEQYF	TGCAGTGCTAGCGGTGGACTAGCGGGAGGGCCGTCCTACGAGCAGTACTTC
-	TRBJ1-2	TRBV5-6	many	CASSSRPFLGYTF	TGTGCCAGCAGCTCACGGCCGTTTCTTGGCTACACCTTC
-	TRBJ2-7	TRBV20-1	few	CSAKLVGDEQYF	TGCAGTGCAAAACTAGTGGGAGACGAGCAGTACTTC
TRBD2	TRBJ2-3	TRBV7-2	many	CASSREGLAVRDTQYF	TGTGCCAGCAGCCGTGAAGGACTAGCGGTACGGGATACGCAGTATTTT
TRBD1	TRBJ2-5	TRBV6-1	-	CASWGDRGFGTQYF	TGTGCCAGCTGGGGTGACAGGGGGTTTGGGACCCAGTACTTC
-	TRBJ2-7	TRBV28	many	CASLSGFSYEQYF	TGTGCCAGCTTAAGCGGTTTCTCCTACGAGCAGTACTTC
-	TRBJ1-4	TRBV7-9	many	CASRQNEKLFF	TGTGCCAGCAGACAAAATGAAAAACTGTTTTTT
-	TRBJ1-2	TRBV5-1	once	CASKTSYYGYTF	TGCGCCAGCAAAACGTCCTATTATGGCTACACCTTC
-	TRBJ2-7	TRBV5-1	-	CASSPLPRDNSYEQYF	TGCGCCAGCAGCCCACTACCCCGGGACAACTCCTACGAGCAGTACTTC
-	TRBJ2-7	TRBV7-3	-	CASPAAEQYF	TGTGCCAGCCCGGCGGCCGAGCAGTACTTC
-	TRBJ2-5	TRBV20-1	once	CSASSSRSGKTQYF	TGCAGTGCCAGCAGCTCCCGGTCTGGGAAGACCCAGTACTTC
-	TRBJ2-7	TRBV5-1	many	CASSRQGSYEQYF	TGCGCCAGCAGCCGGCAGGGCTCCTACGAGCAGTACTTC
-	TRBJ2-7	TRBV11-1	-	CASSDPPDNEQYF	TGTGCCAGCAGCGACCCGCCCGACAACGAGCAGTACTTC
TRBD2	TRBJ2-7	TRBV14	many	CASSQMGTSISEQYF	TGTGCCAGCAGCCAAATGGGGACTAGCATCAGCGAGCAGTACTTC
TRBD1	TRBJ1-2	TRBV29-1	-	CSVSVDRVTYGYTF	TGCAGCGTTTCGGTGGACAGGGTTACGTATGGCTACACCTTC
TRBD1	TRBJ1-4	TRBV15	-	CATSSHGTGNEKLFF	TGTGCCACCAGCAGCCACGGGACAGGGAATGAAAAACTGTTTTTT
TRBD1	TRBJ1-1	TRBV9	many	CASSPRTGFDTEAFF	TGTGCCAGCAGCCCCCGGACAGGGTTTGACACTGAAGCTTTCTTT
TRBD2	TRBJ2-7	TRBV10-3	-	CAISEFTSGGKIQYEQYF	TGTGCCATCAGCGAGTTCACTAGCGGGGGAAAAATTCAATACGAGCAGTACTTC
-	TRBJ1-2	TRBV12-3/TRBV12-4	-	CASTAGHPTLGYGHTF	TGTGCCAGCACCGCGGGACACCCAACCCTGGGGTATGGCCACACCTTC
TRBD2	TRBJ2-3	TRBV4-2	many	CASSQEAGGRADTQYF	TGTGCCAGCAGCCAAGAAGCGGGCGGGAGGGCAGATACGCAGTATTTT
TRBD1	TRBJ2-7	TRBV29-1	-	CSVSKRDRANYEQYF	TGCAGCGTTAGTAAACGGGACAGGGCCAACTACGAGCAGTACTTC
TRBD1	TRBJ2-5	TRBV10-3	-	CAISGQGRETQYF	TGTGCCATCAGTGGACAGGGGAGGGAGACCCAGTACTTC
TRBD1	TRBJ1-2	TRBV15	-	CATSNSRDRRGYTF	TGTGCCACCAGCAATTCCCGGGACAGGCGCGGCTACACCTTC
-	TRBJ1-5	TRBV6-1	many	CASSEDGRRQPQHF	TGTGCCAGCAGTGAAGACGGGAGAAGACAGCCCCAGCATTTT
-	TRBJ2-5	TRBV10-2	-	CASSISGDEGTQYF	TGCGCCAGCAGTATTAGCGGCGACGAGGGGACCCAGTACTTC
-	TRBJ2-7	TRBV7-9	-	CASSPPWSSYEQYF	TGTGCCAGCAGCCCCCCTTGGAGCTCCTACGAGCAGTACTTC
-	TRBJ1-5	TRBV28	-	CASSFGEARNQPQHF	TGTGCCAGCAGCTTCGGGGAGGCGCGCAATCAGCCCCAGCATTTT
-	TRBJ1-6	TRBV25-1	-	CASSNPGLGDSPLHF	TGTGCCAGCTCTAACCCGGGCCTCGGGGATTCACCCCTCCACTTT
-	TRBJ2-5	TRBV7-2	-	CASSYAGARGETQYF	TGTGCCAGCAGCTATGCCGGGGCGCGGGGAGAGACCCAGTACTTC
-	TRBJ1-1	TRBV7-3	-	CASRGAVDTEAFF	TGTGCCAGCCGAGGGGCGGTGGACACTGAAGCTTTCTTT
TRBD1	TRBJ2-7	TRBV10-3	many	CAIRPGQGAGEQYF	TGTGCCATCAGACCGGGACAGGGGGCGGGGGAGCAGTACTTC
TRBD2	TRBJ2-7	TRBV29-1	-	CSVRPGTSGDTQYF	TGCAGCGTGAGGCCCGGGACTAGCGGGGATACTCAGTACTTC
TRBD1	TRBJ1-2	TRBV4-3	many	CASSQAPRQGLGGYTF	TGCGCCAGCAGCCAAGCCCCACGACAGGGACTGGGTGGCTACACCTTC
TRBD1	TRBJ2-7	TRBV7-2	few	CASSSRDRTYEQYF	TGTGCCAGCAGCTCAAGGGACAGGACCTACGAGCAGTACTTC